This T cell receptor beta chain was recorded in a study of blood T cell repertoires in COVID-19. The protocol was immunoSEQ multiplex PCR, while the TCRdb copy is restricted to in-frame clones and leaves out a portion. The sample includes a few hundred thousand clones, approximately 85% of them seen just once. Recruits, aged roughly 18 to 95 years, lived in 25 or so US areas. Germline V lookup: CDR1 SGHVS, CDR2 FQNEAQ. The CDR3 sequence is 15 residues long. The germline V and J ends were trimmed by 5 bases and 5 bases, with 16 bases remaining between them. The TCR originated in a man aged 25-40 years who had recovered from COVID-19. The genes are TRBV7-8 and TRBJ1-5; possible D gene TRBD1, 6 bases. Material for sequencing was PBMCs or T cells enriched from blood (not recorded which). The CDR3 loop is CASSTYRAPHQPQHF. For the CDR3, the DNA is TGTGCCAGCAGCACATACAGGGCCCCTCATCAGCCCCAGCATTTT.